The source of this T cell receptor (beta chain) is a study of EBV T-cell therapy then PD-1 blockade in nasopharyngeal carcinoma. As to time point: 266 days after commencement of treatment, after nivolumab therapy. Regarding treatment: AdE1-LMPpoly-expanded autologous EBV-specific T-cell therapy followed by anti-PD-1 nivolumab. A word on this clone: Its antigen remains unidentified.

Clones were sequenced by immunoSEQ multiplex PCR, and TCRdb holds only the in-frame ones, with some missing. The data hold around 20,000 clones, with roughly 80% observed a single time. The CDR3 sequence is 14 residues long. The germline V gene has CDR1 SGDLS and CDR2 YYNGEE. The junction had 3 bases not matched to a gene; V was cut back by 3 bases and J by 6 bases. The gene calls are TRBV9 and TRBJ2-2; 9 nucleotides align to TRBD1. The clonotype originates from a man aged 35 to 55 with nasopharyngeal carcinoma. The sample consisted of CD8+ T cells from blood, taken at approximately day 250 from a patient whose treatment included autologous EBV-specific T cells and nivolumab. Here the CDR3 reads CASSAWTGAGELFF. The CDR3 bases are TGTGCCAGCAGCGCCTGGACAGGGGCCGGGGAGCTGTTTTTT.